This T cell receptor (beta chain) was obtained from a study of blood T cell repertoires in COVID-19. Trimming cost V 4 bases and J 5 bases; bases outside gene matches: 7. The CDR3 totals 15 residues. CDR1 and CDR2 (germline): SGHNT, YYREEE (reference sequence). In terms of age and location, participants ranged from roughly 18 to 95 years and lived in about 25 US areas. TCRdb keeps only in-frame clones here, not all; method: immunoSEQ multiplex PCR. The sample has 150,000 or so clones, approximately 79% seen once. The TCR originated in a woman between 45 and 60 years old who had recovered from COVID-19. Sequencing was performed on PBMCs or T cells enriched from blood (not recorded which). J is TRBJ2-3 and V is TRBV5-4; 10 bases fit TRBD2. CDR3 bases: TGTGCCAGCAGCCTGGGACTAGCGAGTCAAGATACGCAGTATTTT. Amino acids: CASSLGLASQDTQYF.